This TCR beta chain came from a study of shared clonotypes between healthy human individuals. Trimming removed 5 bases from V and 0 bases from J, with 11 bases in between. CDR1 and CDR2 from the germline V gene are MRHNA and SNTAGT. There are 14 residues in the CDR3. Only CD45RO-negative cells positively selected for CCR7 counted as naive CD8 cells, so terminally differentiated effector memory CD45RA+ cells were excluded. TCRdb's copy holds only in-frame clones and misses some; the assay was immunoSEQ multiplex PCR. The sample has over 800,000 clones; 80% to 95% are singletons. The origin of this receptor is a man aged 25 to 45 in good health. The sequenced material came from naive CD8+ T cells sorted from blood. The chain uses TRBV6-4 and TRBJ2-7, with D possibly being TRBD2 (6 bases). The CDR3 DNA is TGTGCCAGCAGTATGGTGGAGGGCTCCTACGAGCAGTACTTC. Encoded protein: CASSMVEGSYEQYF.